A selection of T cell receptor beta chains follows, all from one sample in a study of blood T cell repertoires in COVID-19. TCRdb keeps only in-frame clones here, not all; method: immunoSEQ multiplex PCR. Altogether roughly 70,000 clones are present, approximately 90% being singletons, with the ten largest covering roughly 2.5%. Sequenced material: peripheral blood. These receptors came from a man between 65 and 85 years old with active or convalescent COVID-19. CDR3s include the opening cysteine and the closing phenylalanine or tryptophan. A D gene is named only where the DNA matches it firmly. Expanded clones are given a class, and other clones once, few, many or no size at all.

TRBJ2-7,.,TRBV2,TRBD1,TGTGCCAGCAGTGGGGGGGACAGGGTACGGGAGCAGTACTTC,CASSGGDRVREQYF
TRBJ1-2,.,TRBV29-1,.,TGCAGCGCCTCGGGACAACTGGGGTATGGCTACACCTTC,CSASGQLGYGYTF
TRBJ2-3,.,TRBV6-6,.,TGTGCCAGCAGCTCAACAGGGCTGAGCACAGATACGCAGTATTTT,CASSSTGLSTDTQYF
TRBJ1-2,.,TRBV29-1,TRBD1,TGCAGCGTTGGGGGTTTGACAGGGAGCAACTATGGCTACACCTTC,CSVGGLTGSNYGYTF
TRBJ2-1,.,TRBV20-1,TRBD2,TGCAGTGCTAGTCTGCCCCTAGCGGGAGTCTATGAGCAGTTCTTC,CSASLPLAGVYEQFF
TRBJ1-2,.,TRBV2,.,TGTGCCAGCGGGCAGGGCGGCTATGGCTACACCTTC,CASGQGGYGYTF
TRBJ2-4,.,TRBV2,.,TGTGCCAGCAGTGGAGGGTACGGCTACTTC,CASSGGYGYF
TRBJ1-2,.,TRBV18,TRBD1,TGTGCCAGCTCACCGGCCGGGACAGGGGTTGGTGGCTACACCTTC,CASSPAGTGVGGYTF
TRBJ1-2,.,TRBV28,.,TGTGCCAGCCTGACTTCAGCGGGAGGCTACACCTTC,CASLTSAGGYTF
TRBJ1-1,.,TRBV28,.,TGTGCCAGCAGCCCTTATGAGCAGGGTAAGGCTCAAGCTTTCTTT,CASSPYEQGKAQAFF
TRBJ1-3,few,TRBV2,TRBD1,TGTGCCAGCAGTGAAAACCCTCCAGGGGGACGAAACACCATATATTTT,CASSENPPGGRNTIYF
TRBJ2-5,.,TRBV19,.,TGTGCCAGTAGTATTACGGGGAGAAAGACCCAGTACTTC,CASSITGRKTQYF
TRBJ1-2,.,TRBV19,.,TGTGCCAGTAGTATTAGTGGAGGCTATGGCTACACCTTC,CASSISGGYGYTF
TRBJ2-3,.,TRBV9,TRBD2,TGTGCCAGCAGCGTAGCGGGGACTAGCGGGGGCACAGATACGCAGTATTTT,CASSVAGTSGGTDTQYF
TRBJ1-1,.,TRBV14,TRBD1,TGTGCCAGCAGCCCCAGGGGGCGCGTCACTGAAGCTTTCTTT,CASSPRGRVTEAFF
TRBJ2-2,.,TRBV6-1,TRBD2,TGTGCCAGCAGTGAAGACCCCGGACTAGCGGGAAGGGCCGGGGAGCTGTTTTTT,CASSEDPGLAGRAGELFF
TRBJ1-2,.,TRBV7-8,.,TGTGCCAGCAGCTTCGACAGAAGAACAGGTGGCTACACCTTC,CASSFDRRTGGYTF
TRBJ2-7,.,TRBV7-2,TRBD1,TGTGCCAGCAGCCCGAGGACAGGGGTCCAGTCCTACGAGCAGTACTTC,CASSPRTGVQSYEQYF
TRBJ1-2,.,TRBV19,.,TGTGCCAGTAGTTACCTGTCGGGTGGCTACACCTTC,CASSYLSGGYTF
TRBJ2-2,.,TRBV4-2,.,TGTGCCAGCAGCCAAGCTACCGGGGAGCTGTTTTTT,CASSQATGELFF
TRBJ1-3,.,TRBV3-1/TRBV3-2,.,TGTGCCAGCAGCACCTACAGGGTCGGTGTGAACACCATATATTTT,CASSTYRVGVNTIYF
TRBJ2-2,.,TRBV28,TRBD1,TGTGCCAGCAATACTAACAGGGGAAACACCGGGGAGCTGTTTTTT,CASNTNRGNTGELFF
TRBJ2-7,.,TRBV12-3/TRBV12-4,.,TGTGCCAGCAGTTTCCCAGGTCGCGAGCAGTACTTC,CASSFPGREQYF
TRBJ2-3,.,TRBV27,TRBD1,TGTGCCAGCAGGACAGGGGTGGATACGCAGTATTTT,CASRTGVDTQYF
TRBJ2-7,.,TRBV27,.,TGTGCCAGCAGTCTATACCCCCCCCGCGCTGGCGAGCAGTACTTC,CASSLYPPRAGEQYF
TRBJ1-2,.,TRBV6-5,.,TGTGCCAGCAGTCTGAATTTTCAGGGGAACTATGGCTACACCTTC,CASSLNFQGNYGYTF
TRBJ2-1,medium-sized,TRBV11-2,TRBD2,TGTGCCAGCAGTCCCTTAGCGGGAGGGCCTTTCCGCAGTGAGCAGTTCTTC,CASSPLAGGPFRSEQFF
TRBJ2-5,.,TRBV7-9,TRBD1,TGTGCCAGCAGCATCCTCGGACAGGTAGGAGAGACCCAGTACTTC,CASSILGQVGETQYF
TRBJ1-1,.,TRBV12-3/TRBV12-4,.,TGTGCCAGCAGTTTTGGAGGGAGAGCTTTCTTT,CASSFGGRAFF
TRBJ2-1,.,TRBV28,TRBD2,TGTGCCAGCAGTTTTCTAGCGGCTTACAATGAGCAGTTCTTC,CASSFLAAYNEQFF
TRBJ2-7,.,TRBV2,.,TGTGCCAGCAGGGCGGTACACCTTACCTCCTACGAGCAGTACTTC,CASRAVHLTSYEQYF
TRBJ2-3,.,TRBV21-1,.,TGTGCCAGCAGCCAAGGGAGGGCAGACCCTGATACGCAGTATTTT,CASSQGRADPDTQYF
TRBJ2-2,.,TRBV12-3/TRBV12-4,.,TGTGCCAGCACCAAGCGGACCGGGGAGCTGTTTTTT,CASTKRTGELFF
TRBJ2-7,once,TRBV18,TRBD1,TGTGCCAGCTCACCTATTCAGGGGGAAAGTGAGCAGTACTTC,CASSPIQGESEQYF
TRBJ2-7,.,TRBV7-8,TRBD2,TGTGCCAGCAGCTTAGGGTTTGCGGGGGAGACCTACGAGCAGTACTTC,CASSLGFAGETYEQYF
TRBJ2-2,few,TRBV19,.,TGTGCCAGTAGTATAAGTCGGACCGGGGAGCTGTTTTTT,CASSISRTGELFF
TRBJ2-5,.,TRBV7-2,.,TGTGCCAGCAGCCCGACTGGGAGGCAGACCCAGTACTTC,CASSPTGRQTQYF
TRBJ2-3,.,TRBV4-1,TRBD1,TGCGCCAGCTCCGGGACAGGGACAGATACGCAGTATTTT,CASSGTGTDTQYF
TRBJ2-6,.,TRBV30,.,TGTGCCTGGGATACGAGCTCTGGGGCCAACGTCCTGACTTTC,CAWDTSSGANVLTF
TRBJ2-7,.,TRBV2,TRBD1,TGTGCCCGACCAACCGGGACAGGGACAGGGAGCTCCTACGAGCAGTACTTC,CARPTGTGTGSSYEQYF
TRBJ1-1,.,TRBV11-2,.,TGTGCCAGCAGCTTAGATCGGGCAGCGGGGGGACGCACTGAAGCTTTCTTT,CASSLDRAAGGRTEAFF
TRBJ1-2,once,TRBV7-9,.,TGTGCCAGCAGCGATGCACAGGGATCGGTCTCTATCGGCTACACCTTC,CASSDAQGSVSIGYTF